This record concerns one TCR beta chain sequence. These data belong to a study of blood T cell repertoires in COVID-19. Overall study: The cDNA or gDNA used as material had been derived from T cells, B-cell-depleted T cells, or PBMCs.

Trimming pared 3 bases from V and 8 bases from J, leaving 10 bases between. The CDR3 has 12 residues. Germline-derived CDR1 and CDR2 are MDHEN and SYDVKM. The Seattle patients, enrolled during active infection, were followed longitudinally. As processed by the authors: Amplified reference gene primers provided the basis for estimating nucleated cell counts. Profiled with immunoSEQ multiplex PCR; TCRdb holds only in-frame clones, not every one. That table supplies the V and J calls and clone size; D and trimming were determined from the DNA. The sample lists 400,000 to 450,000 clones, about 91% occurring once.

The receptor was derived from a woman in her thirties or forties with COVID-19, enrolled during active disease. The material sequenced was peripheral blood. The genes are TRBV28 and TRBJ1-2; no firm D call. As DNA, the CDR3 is TGTGCCAGCAGTTTCGGAGGTCTGGGCTACACCTTC. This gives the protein CASSFGGLGYTF.